Listed below are T cell receptor beta chains from one sample, sequenced in a study of blood T cells in healthy people across ages. TCRdb recomputed calls from the 5' RACE reads with MiXCR, one row per CDR3 protein. The sample contains 1.5 million or so distinct CDR3 sequences, approximately 43% of which appear only once. The sequencing input was blood. The receptors were gathered from a woman aged 18-35 years in good health. The CDR3 runs from the conserved cysteine through the conserved F or W. A D gene is named only where the DNA matches it firmly. A row's size may be missing; if present it is once, few, many or a size class.

size: few
D: -
J: TRBJ2-7
V: TRBV20-1
DNA: TGCAGTGCTAGAGATGCGGCAGGAACCTACGAGCAGTACTTC
CDR3: CSARDAAGTYEQYF

size: -
D: -
J: TRBJ2-5
V: TRBV20-1
DNA: TGCAGTGCTAGTGGAGACCACACGTCTAAAGAGACCCAGTACTTC
CDR3: CSASGDHTSKETQYF

size: -
D: -
J: TRBJ1-4
V: TRBV5-1
DNA: TGCGCCAGCAGCTTTTCAGGAGACACTGGTGAAAAACTGTTTTTT
CDR3: CASSFSGDTGEKLFF

size: many
D: TRBD2
J: TRBJ2-5
V: TRBV10-3
DNA: TGTGCCATCAGTGAGTCTAGACTAGCGGGCCCGGAGACCCAGTACTTC
CDR3: CAISESRLAGPETQYF

size: -
D: -
J: TRBJ2-7
V: TRBV7-9
DNA: TGTGCCAGCAGCCCACCTAGGTTTACTTACTCCTACGAGCAGTACTTC
CDR3: CASSPPRFTYSYEQYF

size: -
D: TRBD2
J: TRBJ2-1
V: TRBV24-1
DNA: TGTGCCACCAGTGATTTAGGCGGGAGTCACACAAATGAGCAGTTCTTC
CDR3: CATSDLGGSHTNEQFF

size: -
D: -
J: TRBJ1-2
V: TRBV12-3/TRBV12-4
DNA: TGTGCCAGCAGTCCCAAGGGGGAAACTAACTATGGCTACACCTTC
CDR3: CASSPKGETNYGYTF

size: -
D: -
J: TRBJ2-1
V: TRBV20-1
DNA: TGCAGTGCTAGAGATCGGGGGTTCTCCTACAATGAGCAGTTCTTC
CDR3: CSARDRGFSYNEQFF

size: -
D: -
J: TRBJ2-7
V: TRBV6-6
DNA: TGTGCCAGCAGATCCGCCAGCCCGTACGAGCAGTACTTC
CDR3: CASRSASPYEQYF

size: -
D: -
J: TRBJ1-1
V: TRBV5-6
DNA: TGTGCCAGCAGCTTCTACTCCGTGAACACTGAAGCTTTCTTT
CDR3: CASSFYSVNTEAFF

size: few
D: -
J: TRBJ1-1
V: TRBV27
DNA: TGTGCCAGCAGAAATACCTACCCTGACACTGAAGCTTTCTTT
CDR3: CASRNTYPDTEAFF

size: -
D: -
J: TRBJ2-7
V: TRBV4-3
DNA: TGCGCCAGCAGCCTCAAAAGTTATTATAGCTCCTACAATGAGCAGTACTTC
CDR3: CASSLKSYYSSYNEQYF

size: few
D: -
J: TRBJ1-1
V: TRBV5-1
DNA: TGCGCCAGCAGCATGACAAGTAGGAACACTGAAGCTTTCTTT
CDR3: CASSMTSRNTEAFF

size: -
D: -
J: TRBJ2-3
V: TRBV7-3
DNA: TGTGCCAGCAGCTTAGGACGGCTACGCACAGATACACAGTATTTT
CDR3: CASSLGRLRTDTQYF

size: -
D: TRBD1
J: TRBJ2-7
V: TRBV20-1
DNA: TGCAGTGCTAGAGATCTGGCAGGGGGCGTCTACGAGCAGTACTTC
CDR3: CSARDLAGGVYEQYF

size: -
D: -
J: TRBJ1-1
V: TRBV4-3
DNA: TGCGCCAGCAGCCAAGGGATCGGGAACACTGAAGCTTTCTTT
CDR3: CASSQGIGNTEAFF

size: -
D: -
J: TRBJ1-1
V: TRBV16
DNA: TGTGCCTGCAGCCAACCTCGGGGGCAAGGGAACCTCAAGAACACTGAAGCTTTCTTT
CDR3: CACSQPRGQGNLKNTEAFF

size: -
D: -
J: TRBJ1-1
V: TRBV15
DNA: TGTGCCACCAGCAAAAACAGGGAGGGCACTGAAGCTTTCTTT
CDR3: CATSKNREGTEAFF

size: -
D: -
J: TRBJ2-7
V: TRBV12-3/TRBV12-4
DNA: TGTGCCAGCAGTGGACCACCGAGGCACGAGCAGTACTTC
CDR3: CASSGPPRHEQYF

size: -
D: TRBD1
J: TRBJ1-1
V: TRBV20-1
DNA: TGCAGTGCTGGACAGGGGACACCTGAAGCTTTCTTT
CDR3: CSAGQGTPEAFF

size: -
D: TRBD1
J: TRBJ1-1
V: TRBV3-1
DNA: TGTGCCAGCAGCCAAAGAGGGGCAGGGGGAGAAGCTTTCTTT
CDR3: CASSQRGAGGEAFF

size: few
D: -
J: TRBJ1-1
V: TRBV30
DNA: TGTGCCGGGACGGGAAGGAACACTGAAGCTTTCTTT
CDR3: CAGTGRNTEAFF

size: -
D: -
J: TRBJ1-1
V: TRBV7-6
DNA: TGTGCCAGCAGCCACCCAGCAGGGGATATCGGCACTGAAGCTTTCTTT
CDR3: CASSHPAGDIGTEAFF

size: -
D: TRBD2
J: TRBJ2-7
V: TRBV6-4
DNA: TGTGCCAGCAGTGCTACTAGCGGCTACAATGAGCAGTACTTC
CDR3: CASSATSGYNEQYF

size: few
D: -
J: TRBJ1-1
V: TRBV5-1
DNA: TGCGCCAGCAGCTGGACCCGGGGAGGTACTGAAGCTTTCTTT
CDR3: CASSWTRGGTEAFF

size: -
D: TRBD2
J: TRBJ2-3
V: TRBV3-1
DNA: TGTGCCAGCAGCCAACGGGCGGGGGGAGACACAGATACGCAGTATTTT
CDR3: CASSQRAGGDTDTQYF

size: -
D: -
J: TRBJ2-3
V: TRBV20-1
DNA: TGCAGTGCTCCACCCCCTTTCACAAATACGCAGTATTTT
CDR3: CSAPPPFTNTQYF

size: many
D: TRBD2
J: TRBJ2-1
V: TRBV27
DNA: TGTGCCAGCAGTTCGGGACTAGCGGGGAACAATGAGCAGTTCTTC
CDR3: CASSSGLAGNNEQFF

size: -
D: -
J: TRBJ2-7
V: TRBV20-1
DNA: TGCAGTGCTAGAGGTACACAGGGAGTCCCCTACGAGCAGTACTTC
CDR3: CSARGTQGVPYEQYF

size: -
D: TRBD2
J: TRBJ2-7
V: TRBV20-1
DNA: TGCAGTGCAACCCGGGGGGGGACTAGCCCTATCTACGAGCAGTACTTC
CDR3: CSATRGGTSPIYEQYF

size: once
D: -
J: TRBJ2-1
V: TRBV29-1
DNA: TGCAGCGTTGTGGGGGACTCCTACGAGCAGTTCTTC
CDR3: CSVVGDSYEQFF

size: -
D: TRBD2
J: TRBJ2-1
V: TRBV7-2
DNA: TGTGCCAGCAGCTTAGTTACCGGGGGAGGGAATGAGCAGTTCTTC
CDR3: CASSLVTGGGNEQFF

size: few
D: -
J: TRBJ2-3
V: TRBV12-3/TRBV12-4
DNA: TGTGCCAGCAGGGGGGGGCCAGATACGCAGTATTTT
CDR3: CASRGGPDTQYF

size: -
D: -
J: TRBJ1-1
V: TRBV7-2
DNA: TGTGCCAGCAGCTTAGCGCCTGACCTTGGGGGTACTGAAGCTTTCTTT
CDR3: CASSLAPDLGGTEAFF

size: few
D: TRBD1
J: TRBJ2-7
V: TRBV10-3
DNA: TGTGCCATCAGCCTTGGGACAGTCTACGAGCAGTACTTC
CDR3: CAISLGTVYEQYF

size: few
D: -
J: TRBJ1-2
V: TRBV12-3/TRBV12-4
DNA: TGTGCCAGCAGTTTTCATACCTTATCTAACTATGGCTACACCTTC
CDR3: CASSFHTLSNYGYTF

size: -
D: -
J: TRBJ2-2
V: TRBV19
DNA: TGTGCCACCGCGGAATGGGACACCGGGGAGCTGTTTTTT
CDR3: CATAEWDTGELFF

size: -
D: -
J: TRBJ1-1
V: TRBV9
DNA: TGTGCCAGCAGCGTAGATTCCAGGAGGAGGTCTGAAGCTTTCTTT
CDR3: CASSVDSRRRSEAFF

size: -
D: -
J: TRBJ2-7
V: TRBV10-2
DNA: TGCGCCAGCAGTGAGTTGGGAACCTACGAGCAGTACTTC
CDR3: CASSELGTYEQYF

size: few
D: TRBD2
J: TRBJ2-1
V: TRBV3-1
DNA: TGTGCCAGCAGCAGCGTTACTAGCGGGGGGGGGATCAATGAGCAGTTCTTC
CDR3: CASSSVTSGGGINEQFF